This TCR beta chain came from a study of blood T cell repertoires in COVID-19. The wider study: From T cells, B-cell-depleted T cells, or PBMCs came the material, which was cDNA or gDNA.

Generated by immunoSEQ multiplex PCR, the TCRdb table keeps only in-frame clones and is missing some. Of under 200,000 clones in the sample, 75% to 95% are singletons; the top ten hold 0.5% to 0.6%. What was sequenced was peripheral blood. The source of this sequence is a man aged 45-65 years with acute or convalescent COVID-19.

As DNA, the CDR3 is TGTGCCAGCAGTTTAGGCGGGAGGGGAATAGGAGATACGCAGTATTTT. It yields the protein CASSLGGRGIGDTQYF. The rearrangement links TRBV28 to TRBJ2-3; TRBD2 matches 9 bases. The length of the CDR3 is 16 residues. V gave up 2 bases and J gave up 5 bases; unmatched junction bases: 8. Germline CDR1 MDHEN, CDR2 SYDVKM. Looking up the rest from reference TRBV28 and TRBJ2-3 gives the full variable domain: DVKVTQSSRYLVKRTGEKVFLECVQDMDHENMFWYRQDPGLGLRLIYFSYDVKMKEKGDIPEGYSVSREKKERFSLILESASTNQTSMYLCASSLGGRGIGDTQYFGPGTRLTVL.